Detailed here is one TCR beta chain. Its antigen is unidentified. CDR3 length equals 16 residues. V dropped 7 bases and J dropped 7; count of bases not matched to a gene: 16. Germline CDR1 is MNHNY and CDR2 is SVGAGI (reference sequence). This record belongs to a study of cytomegalovirus exposure and HLA in healthy donors. Study findings and constraints: CMV serostatus was the sole immune exposure data available. Most TCRs appeared rarely, but some public TCRs recurred in many donors. In a later analysis, CMV-associated beta chains were mostly HLA-associated, it appeared.

PCR primers comprised 60 Vbeta and 13 Jbeta primers. The authors' processing: The count from a later analysis was tens of millions of unique TCR beta chains, about 10 million of them shared. Sequenced by immunoSEQ multiplex PCR; TCRdb stores in-frame clones only, minus some. The V and J calls and clone size were taken over from that table, and D and trimming were inferred from the DNA. The sample totals approximately 110,000 clones; its top ten clones hold roughly 2%. This receptor was taken from a man aged 40-55 years in good health and CMV-seronegative. The sequenced sample was PBMCs. The V call is TRBV6-6, the J call TRBJ1-5; 7 bases map to TRBD1. The CDR3 DNA reads TGTGCCAGCACTCCTAAGGTGACAGGGAGTTACCAGCCCCAGCATTTT. Its translation: CASTPKVTGSYQPQHF.